This T cell receptor (beta chain) was identified in a study of cytomegalovirus exposure and HLA in healthy donors. Germline values: CDR1 SGHNT, CDR2 YENEEA. Trimming took off 0 bases at V and 2 bases at J, with 15 bases between the two ends. The CDR3 has 17 amino acids. This PCR relied on a set of 60 Vbeta primers and 13 Jbeta primers. Produced via immunoSEQ multiplex PCR; TCRdb's table is partial and in-frame only. The data show 75,000 to 95,000 clones, less than 70% seen once. This clone appeared a few times. The antigen is not known. Study results and caveats: Most subjects' HLA-A and HLA-B alleles were reportedly predicted from TCR beta sequences. Later, an analysis showed that TCR beta chains associated with HLA were more clonally expanded than others that were equally common. In a later analysis, a genetic analysis reported fewer productive-TCR N-insertions in an Asian-associated ancestry cluster than the cohort average.

The clonotype was recovered from a man aged 45-65 years in good health and CMV-seronegative. The chain has TRBV11-3 and TRBJ2-3; D is unclear. Sequencing input: PBMCs. CDR3 nucleotide sequence: TGTGCCAGCAGCTTAGAAGGTCGCTCCGAGGCCACAGATACGCAGTATTTT. Protein: CASSLEGRSEATDTQYF.